Reported below is one TCR beta chain. Its specific antigen is unknown. Per-base quality was not reported, and no clone a single base away is much larger than it. This entry belongs to a study of CD8 T cells in Susac syndrome (dated by TCRdb to the late 2010s). In terms of the full investigation: Repertoire sequencing was used to test whether CD8+ T cell activation and differentiation in Susac syndrome was antigen driven. General study outcomes and caveats: The study acknowledged that relatively few individuals were included in the TCR sequencing and HLA analysis.

Relative to germline, V is 8 bases shorter and J is 6 bases shorter, with 14 bases between their ends. The CDR3 starts with the cysteine, ends with the phenylalanine, and has 13 residues. This entry keeps only the CDR3 DNA: 39 bases, framed from base 1. CDR1 SGHTA and CDR2 FQGNSA are derived from the germline V gene. Peripheral blood CD8+ and CD4+ T cells from healthy donors, Susac syndrome patients and multiple sclerosis patients were profiled by high-throughput TCR beta sequencing. The healthy donors served as controls matched for age and sex. Bulk CD8+ and CD4+ T cells were purified magnetically by negative isolation, whereas CD8+ TEMRA cells were enriched by FACS. Blood was collected in EDTA tubes and processed within 24 hours, with PBMCs isolated through density gradient centrifugation. PBMCs intended for TCR sequencing were cryopreserved in liquid nitrogen and were subsequently thawed in a 37 degrees C water bath. A purity of at least 90% was achieved for sorted or isolated CD4+, CD8+ and CD8+ TEMRA cells.

RNA was extracted using the RNeasy kit, and roughly 0.5 to 1 ug of the RNA was reverse transcribed with random hexamers. The immunoSEQ multiplex PCR assay, which covers 54 Vbeta and 13 Jbeta segments, was used to amplify TCR beta CDR3 regions. PCR amplification bias was corrected using a synthetic template baseline for primer optimization and computational correction. On the authors' methods: Reads were annotated to V, D and J genes per IMGT and analyzed with immunoSEQ Analyzer, keeping only productive sequences. Clonality was calculated as one minus the Shannon entropy normalized by log2 of the number of productive unique sequences. For each patient and control, public and private clones were evaluated among the 100 most prevalent clones. Clones were defined as Susac-specific when absent from the healthy and MS cohorts, from approximately 1,100 published viral clones and from other ImmuneACCESS disease sequences. The public reads were run again by TCRdb, first through fastp at Q25 and then through MiXCR, and only productive beta chains were kept. When rows share a CDR3 protein, they turn into one entry using the most common DNA and genes. The V and J calls here are based on TCRdb, not the publication. Across this sample there are about 190,000 distinct CDR3 sequences, with 85% to 95% seen only once. Around 0.093% of the sample goes to the ten largest clones.

The sequence derives from a human donor in good health. Sequenced input: CD4+ T cells from PBMCs. The sequence is built from TRBV7-2 and TRBJ1-5; TRBD1 is perhaps the D gene, given 5 matching bases. The bases are TGTGCCAGCGAAGTCTACGGGGGTCAGCCCCAGCATTTT. Protein translation: CASEVYGGQPQHF.